Listed below are T cell receptor beta chains from one sample, sequenced in a study of blood T cells in healthy people across ages. Each CDR3 protein is one row after TCRdb ran MiXCR on the 5' RACE reads. The table lists approximately 780,000 distinct CDR3 sequences, around a quarter of them singletons. This sample also belongs to another study, concerning T cells of mothers and their children.

Sequencing input: blood. These receptors came from a boy younger than 18 in good health. The CDR3 runs from the conserved cysteine through the conserved F or W. Fields, in order: clone size, J gene, D gene, V gene, CDR3 DNA, CDR3 protein. D genes are given only for firm matches. Size values are once, few and many counts, or a class for expanded clones, and some rows have none.

clone size: NA; J gene: TRBJ2-7; D gene: TRBD1; V gene: TRBV27; CDR3 DNA: TGTGCCAGCAGATGGGACAGGGAGACGGGAGAGCAGTACTTC; CDR3 protein: CASRWDRETGEQYF
clone size: many; J gene: TRBJ2-5; D gene: TRBD2; V gene: TRBV20-1; CDR3 DNA: TGCAGTGCTAGAGCGTCTAGCGGGGGCCCTATAGGAGAGACCCAGTACTTC; CDR3 protein: CSARASSGGPIGETQYF
clone size: few; J gene: TRBJ2-7; D gene: TRBD1; V gene: TRBV28; CDR3 DNA: TGTGCCAGCAGTTTCTTAGCAGGGGGAAACTTCGAGCAGTACTTC; CDR3 protein: CASSFLAGGNFEQYF
clone size: NA; J gene: TRBJ2-7; D gene: TRBD1; V gene: TRBV27; CDR3 DNA: TGTGCCAGCAGTTCTATCAGACAGGGAAGGAACGAGCAGTACTTC; CDR3 protein: CASSSIRQGRNEQYF
clone size: NA; J gene: TRBJ2-1; D gene: TRBD2; V gene: TRBV13; CDR3 DNA: TGTGCCAGCAGTACGGGTGGGAGGGTAACCTCCTACAATGAGCAGTTCTTC; CDR3 protein: CASSTGGRVTSYNEQFF
clone size: NA; J gene: TRBJ1-6; D gene: NA; V gene: TRBV11-2; CDR3 DNA: TGTGCCAGCAGCTCATGGTCCGCGGGTTCACCCCTCCACTTT; CDR3 protein: CASSSWSAGSPLHF
clone size: NA; J gene: TRBJ2-6; D gene: NA; V gene: TRBV4-2; CDR3 DNA: TGTGCCAGCAGCCAAGATGAAGGGGCTGGGGCCAACGTCCTGACTTTC; CDR3 protein: CASSQDEGAGANVLTF
clone size: NA; J gene: TRBJ1-4; D gene: TRBD1; V gene: TRBV5-1; CDR3 DNA: TGCGCCAGCAGCCTAGTCGCATTCGAGGGGGCTCTTAATGAAAAACTGTTTTTT; CDR3 protein: CASSLVAFEGALNEKLFF
clone size: few; J gene: TRBJ2-2; D gene: NA; V gene: TRBV29-1; CDR3 DNA: TGCAGCGTTGAATTCCGGGGGAAAAACACCGGGGAGCTGTTTTTT; CDR3 protein: CSVEFRGKNTGELFF
clone size: few; J gene: TRBJ2-7; D gene: NA; V gene: TRBV5-1; CDR3 DNA: TGCGCCAGCAGCTTGGTTTGGGGGGGCCTCTACGAGCAGTACTTC; CDR3 protein: CASSLVWGGLYEQYF
clone size: NA; J gene: TRBJ1-5; D gene: NA; V gene: TRBV20-1; CDR3 DNA: TGCAGTGCTATTTCAGCAGGGCCTAGCAATCAGCCCCAGCATTTT; CDR3 protein: CSAISAGPSNQPQHF
clone size: NA; J gene: TRBJ1-6; D gene: NA; V gene: TRBV6-1; CDR3 DNA: TGTGCCAGCCGGAGGGACTCGACCCTCCACTTT; CDR3 protein: CASRRDSTLHF
clone size: few; J gene: TRBJ2-7; D gene: TRBD1; V gene: TRBV18; CDR3 DNA: TGTGCCAGCTCACCACGGACAGGGGAGCCCTACGAGCAGTACTTC; CDR3 protein: CASSPRTGEPYEQYF
clone size: NA; J gene: TRBJ2-3; D gene: TRBD1; V gene: TRBV5-1; CDR3 DNA: TGCGCCAGCAGCTCCCAGGGACAGGGCAACACAGATACGCAGTATTTT; CDR3 protein: CASSSQGQGNTDTQYF
clone size: NA; J gene: TRBJ2-5; D gene: TRBD1; V gene: TRBV30; CDR3 DNA: TGTGCCTGGAGTTTAATAACGGACAGGGGAGAGACCCAGTACTTC; CDR3 protein: CAWSLITDRGETQYF
clone size: NA; J gene: TRBJ2-5; D gene: TRBD2; V gene: TRBV7-6; CDR3 DNA: TGTGCCAGCAGCTCCCCTGAACCGGGACTAGCGGGGACCCAGTACTTC; CDR3 protein: CASSSPEPGLAGTQYF
clone size: few; J gene: TRBJ2-1; D gene: NA; V gene: TRBV24-1; CDR3 DNA: TGTGCCACCAGTGATTCTCGGGGAGGCAATGAGCAGTTCTTC; CDR3 protein: CATSDSRGGNEQFF
clone size: few; J gene: TRBJ2-2; D gene: NA; V gene: TRBV5-5; CDR3 DNA: TGTGCCAGCAGCTTGGATCCGGGGCGTACGAACACCGGGGAGCTGTTTTTT; CDR3 protein: CASSLDPGRTNTGELFF
clone size: NA; J gene: TRBJ2-5; D gene: NA; V gene: TRBV21-1; CDR3 DNA: TGTGCCAGCAGCAAAAGCGGAGACAGGGCTGGGGAGACCCAGTACTTC; CDR3 protein: CASSKSGDRAGETQYF
clone size: NA; J gene: TRBJ1-2; D gene: NA; V gene: TRBV12-3/TRBV12-4; CDR3 DNA: TGTACCAGCAGTTTCGACAGGAGGCATGGCTACACCTTC; CDR3 protein: CTSSFDRRHGYTF
clone size: few; J gene: TRBJ1-2; D gene: NA; V gene: TRBV28; CDR3 DNA: TGTGCCAGCAGTTTAGGGGGCAGCAATAACTATGGCTACACCTTC; CDR3 protein: CASSLGGSNNYGYTF
clone size: NA; J gene: TRBJ2-7; D gene: NA; V gene: TRBV19; CDR3 DNA: TGTGCCAGTAGTATTAGCGGACAGACCTTCTACGAGCAGTACTTC; CDR3 protein: CASSISGQTFYEQYF
clone size: few; J gene: TRBJ2-5; D gene: NA; V gene: TRBV6-6; CDR3 DNA: TGTGCCAGCAGTTCCGATACAGGGCTCCGTTTCCAAGAGACCCAGTACTTC; CDR3 protein: CASSSDTGLRFQETQYF
clone size: few; J gene: TRBJ2-7; D gene: NA; V gene: TRBV27; CDR3 DNA: TGTGCCAGCAGCGCGGAGGCCGGGGTGGCCTACGAGCAGTACTTC; CDR3 protein: CASSAEAGVAYEQYF
clone size: NA; J gene: TRBJ2-7; D gene: TRBD1; V gene: TRBV5-5; CDR3 DNA: TGTGCCAGCAGCAGCCTGTCCGGGACAGGGTTCTACGAGCAGTACTTC; CDR3 protein: CASSSLSGTGFYEQYF
clone size: NA; J gene: TRBJ2-7; D gene: TRBD1; V gene: TRBV7-6; CDR3 DNA: TGTGCCAGCAGCTTAGGGCCGGGACAGTTTCCCGAGCAGTACTTC; CDR3 protein: CASSLGPGQFPEQYF
clone size: NA; J gene: TRBJ1-2; D gene: NA; V gene: TRBV10-3; CDR3 DNA: TGTGCCATCAGTTACCCGGGCAGGGGAAGCGGCTACACCTTC; CDR3 protein: CAISYPGRGSGYTF
clone size: NA; J gene: TRBJ2-1; D gene: TRBD2; V gene: TRBV29-1; CDR3 DNA: TGCAGCGTTGAAACCAGCGGGGGGCCGGGGGAGCAGTTCTTC; CDR3 protein: CSVETSGGPGEQFF
clone size: few; J gene: TRBJ2-1; D gene: NA; V gene: TRBV12-3/TRBV12-4; CDR3 DNA: TGTGCCAGCAGCGCACAGGTCCTCCGACACAATGAGCAGTTCTTC; CDR3 protein: CASSAQVLRHNEQFF
clone size: NA; J gene: TRBJ1-1; D gene: NA; V gene: TRBV29-1; CDR3 DNA: TGCAGCGTGAGTTACGGGGGTAGAGCTTTCTTT; CDR3 protein: CSVSYGGRAFF
clone size: NA; J gene: TRBJ2-7; D gene: NA; V gene: TRBV10-2; CDR3 DNA: TGCGCCAGCAGGGGCTCCGGTGGGGCCTTCAACTCCTACGAGCAGTACTTC; CDR3 protein: CASRGSGGAFNSYEQYF
clone size: few; J gene: TRBJ1-2; D gene: TRBD1; V gene: TRBV30; CDR3 DNA: TGTGCCTGGAGTGGGACAGGGGGTGGCTACACCTTC; CDR3 protein: CAWSGTGGGYTF
clone size: few; J gene: TRBJ1-1; D gene: NA; V gene: TRBV3-1; CDR3 DNA: TGTGCCAGCAGCCACATAACAGTACCATGGACGTCTTTCTTT; CDR3 protein: CASSHITVPWTSFF
clone size: NA; J gene: TRBJ2-3; D gene: TRBD1; V gene: TRBV9; CDR3 DNA: TGTGCCAGCAGCGTAGATCGGGCGAGAGGGACAGATGCGCAGTATTTT; CDR3 protein: CASSVDRARGTDAQYF
clone size: NA; J gene: TRBJ1-1; D gene: NA; V gene: TRBV12-3/TRBV12-4; CDR3 DNA: TGTGCCAGCAATATTTTAAGAGGGGCTGAAGCTTTCTTT; CDR3 protein: CASNILRGAEAFF
clone size: NA; J gene: TRBJ2-3; D gene: NA; V gene: TRBV29-1; CDR3 DNA: TGCAGCCCCAGGAGGGAGACAGATACGCAGTATTTT; CDR3 protein: CSPRRETDTQYF
clone size: few; J gene: TRBJ1-3; D gene: NA; V gene: TRBV6-5; CDR3 DNA: TGTGCCAGCAGTTACGGACCGTCCTCTGGAAACACCATATATTTT; CDR3 protein: CASSYGPSSGNTIYF
clone size: few; J gene: TRBJ2-2; D gene: NA; V gene: TRBV2; CDR3 DNA: TGTGCCAGCAGTGGGCGCCCGGCCTCTATTTTTCCCTTGACCGGGGAGCTGTTTTTT; CDR3 protein: CASSGRPASIFPLTGELFF
clone size: few; J gene: TRBJ1-2; D gene: NA; V gene: TRBV20-1; CDR3 DNA: TGCAGTGCGGTTACAGGGTTGGGCTACACCTTC; CDR3 protein: CSAVTGLGYTF
clone size: few; J gene: TRBJ2-1; D gene: TRBD2; V gene: TRBV12-3/TRBV12-4; CDR3 DNA: TGTGCCAGCAGTCCTAGCGGGGGGGCCCATGAGCAGTTCTTC; CDR3 protein: CASSPSGGAHEQFF
clone size: few; J gene: TRBJ2-6; D gene: NA; V gene: TRBV15; CDR3 DNA: TGTGCCACCAGCAGTATTGCTGGGGCCAACGTCCTGACTTTC; CDR3 protein: CATSSIAGANVLTF
clone size: NA; J gene: TRBJ2-5; D gene: NA; V gene: TRBV7-9; CDR3 DNA: TGCGCCATCCTCGGGGAGACCCAGTACTTC; CDR3 protein: CAILGETQYF
clone size: many; J gene: TRBJ2-5; D gene: TRBD2; V gene: TRBV28; CDR3 DNA: TGTGCCAGCAGTTTGGGACTAGCGGGGGCTCAGGAGACCCAGTACTTC; CDR3 protein: CASSLGLAGAQETQYF
clone size: NA; J gene: TRBJ2-7; D gene: NA; V gene: TRBV7-9; CDR3 DNA: TGTGCCAGCAGCTTCGTCCGCGGGGACGAGCAGTACTTC; CDR3 protein: CASSFVRGDEQYF
clone size: many; J gene: TRBJ1-5; D gene: TRBD1; V gene: TRBV4-2; CDR3 DNA: TGTGCCAGCAGCCAACAGGGGGGAAGGAGCAATCAGCCCCAGCATTTT; CDR3 protein: CASSQQGGRSNQPQHF
clone size: NA; J gene: TRBJ2-7; D gene: NA; V gene: TRBV5-6; CDR3 DNA: TGTGCCAGCAGCTTGTGGTCCTACGAGCAGTACTTC; CDR3 protein: CASSLWSYEQYF
clone size: few; J gene: TRBJ2-4; D gene: TRBD1; V gene: TRBV7-2; CDR3 DNA: TGTGCCAGCAGCTCACAGGACAGGGTCATTCAGTACTTC; CDR3 protein: CASSSQDRVIQYF
clone size: NA; J gene: TRBJ1-2; D gene: TRBD1; V gene: TRBV20-1; CDR3 DNA: TGCAGTGCCAAGCGACAGGGTCTAAGTGGCTACACCTTC; CDR3 protein: CSAKRQGLSGYTF
clone size: NA; J gene: TRBJ1-1; D gene: TRBD1; V gene: TRBV7-6; CDR3 DNA: TGTGCCAGCAGCTCTCGGACAGGGAAGGGGAAGGAAGCTTTCTTT; CDR3 protein: CASSSRTGKGKEAFF
clone size: once; J gene: TRBJ2-1; D gene: TRBD2; V gene: TRBV11-2; CDR3 DNA: TGTGCCAGCAGCTCATGGGGTGGCGGGGGGGTAAATGAGCAGTTCTTC; CDR3 protein: CASSSWGGGGVNEQFF
clone size: NA; J gene: TRBJ2-5; D gene: NA; V gene: TRBV6-2/TRBV6-3; CDR3 DNA: TGTGCCAGCAGTCAGCGGTTGGGTGGAGAGACCCAGTACTTC; CDR3 protein: CASSQRLGGETQYF
clone size: NA; J gene: TRBJ2-5; D gene: TRBD2; V gene: TRBV14; CDR3 DNA: TGTGCCAGCAGCCCTAGACTAGCGGGTACGACCCAGTACTTC; CDR3 protein: CASSPRLAGTTQYF
clone size: NA; J gene: TRBJ2-1; D gene: NA; V gene: TRBV6-1; CDR3 DNA: TGTGCCATCAGTGCGTCGGCATCCTACAATGAGCAGTTCTTC; CDR3 protein: CAISASASYNEQFF